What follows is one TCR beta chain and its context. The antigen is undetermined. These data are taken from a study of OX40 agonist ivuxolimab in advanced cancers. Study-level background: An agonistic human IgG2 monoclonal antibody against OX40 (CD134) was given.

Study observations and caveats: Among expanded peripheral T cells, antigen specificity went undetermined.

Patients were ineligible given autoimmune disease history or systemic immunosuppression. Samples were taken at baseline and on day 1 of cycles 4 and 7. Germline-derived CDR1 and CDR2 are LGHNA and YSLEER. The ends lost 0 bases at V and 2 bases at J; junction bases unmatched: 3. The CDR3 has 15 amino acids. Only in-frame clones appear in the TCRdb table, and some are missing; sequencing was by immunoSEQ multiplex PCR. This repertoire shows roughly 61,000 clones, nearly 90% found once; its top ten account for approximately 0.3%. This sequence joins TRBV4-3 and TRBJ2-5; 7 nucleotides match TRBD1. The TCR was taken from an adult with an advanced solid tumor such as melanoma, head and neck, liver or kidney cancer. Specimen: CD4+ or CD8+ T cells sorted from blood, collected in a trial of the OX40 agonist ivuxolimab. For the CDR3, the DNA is TGCGCCAGCAGCCAAGACGGCAGGGGGCAAGAGACCCAGTACTTC. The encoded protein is CASSQDGRGQETQYF.